The text below deals with one T cell receptor beta chain. Libraries were prepared by immunoSEQ multiplex PCR; TCRdb keeps only in-frame clonotypes and omits some of them. Of 90,000 to 100,000 clones in the sample, approximately 88% were seen once. Trimming stripped 5 bases from V and 7 bases from J, with 24 bases between. The CDR3 spans 17 residues. Germline V lookup: CDR1 MNHEY, CDR2 SMNVEV (reference sequence). The source of the sample is a study of T cell responses to AZD1222 COVID-19 vaccine. Turning to the study itself: Second-dose recipients at about 4 or about 12 weeks were treated as one pooled group.

The source of this sequence is an adult in good health. The specimen comprised peripheral blood, sampled on day 0 of AZD1222 vaccination. The J gene is TRBJ1-5, the V gene TRBV27, with D possibly being TRBD1 (6 bases). The CDR3 loop is CASSPMRDRLKGQPQHF. The CDR3 DNA follows: TGTGCCAGCAGTCCCATGCGTGACAGGCTAAAAGGCCAGCCCCAGCATTTT.